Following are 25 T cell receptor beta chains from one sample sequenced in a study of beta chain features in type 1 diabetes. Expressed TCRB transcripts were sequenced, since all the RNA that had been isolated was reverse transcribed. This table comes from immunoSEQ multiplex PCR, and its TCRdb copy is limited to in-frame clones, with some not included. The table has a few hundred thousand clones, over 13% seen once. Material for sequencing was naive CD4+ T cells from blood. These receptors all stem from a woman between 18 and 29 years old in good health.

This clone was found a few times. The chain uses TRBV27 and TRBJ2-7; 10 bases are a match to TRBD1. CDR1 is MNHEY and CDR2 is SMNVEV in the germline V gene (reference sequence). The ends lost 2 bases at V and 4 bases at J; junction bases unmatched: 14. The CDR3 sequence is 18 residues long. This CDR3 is CASSLQTGGVSGGYEQYF. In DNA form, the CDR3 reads TGTGCCAGCAGTTTACAGACAGGGGGCGTAAGTGGGGGATACGAGCAGTACTTC.

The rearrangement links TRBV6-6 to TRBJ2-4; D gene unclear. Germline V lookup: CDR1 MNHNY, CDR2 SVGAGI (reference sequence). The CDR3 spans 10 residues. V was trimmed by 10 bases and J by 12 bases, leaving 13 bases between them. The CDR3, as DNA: TGTGCCACCTCGTTCCCTTCTCAGTACTTC. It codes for CATSFPSQYF.

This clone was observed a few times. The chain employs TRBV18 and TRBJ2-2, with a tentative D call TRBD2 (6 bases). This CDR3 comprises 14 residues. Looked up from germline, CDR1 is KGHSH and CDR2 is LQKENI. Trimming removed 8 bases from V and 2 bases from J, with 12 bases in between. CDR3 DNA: TGTGCCAGCCCCGGGACTGATAACACCGGGGAGCTGTTTTTT. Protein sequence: CASPGTDNTGELFF.

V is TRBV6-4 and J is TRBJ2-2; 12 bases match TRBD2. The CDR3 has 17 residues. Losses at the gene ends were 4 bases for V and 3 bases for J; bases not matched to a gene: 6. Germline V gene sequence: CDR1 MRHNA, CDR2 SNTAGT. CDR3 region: CASSVIPSGRDTGELFF. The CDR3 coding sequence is TGTGCCAGCAGTGTCATTCCTAGCGGGAGGGACACCGGGGAGCTGTTTTTT.

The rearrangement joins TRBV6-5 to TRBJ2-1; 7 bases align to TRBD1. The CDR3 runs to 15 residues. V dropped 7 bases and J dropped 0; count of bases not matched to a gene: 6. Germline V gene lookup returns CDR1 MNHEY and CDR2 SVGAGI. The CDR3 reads CASTKQGSSYNEQFF. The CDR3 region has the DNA TGTGCCAGCACCAAACAGGGGAGCTCCTACAATGAGCAGTTCTTC.

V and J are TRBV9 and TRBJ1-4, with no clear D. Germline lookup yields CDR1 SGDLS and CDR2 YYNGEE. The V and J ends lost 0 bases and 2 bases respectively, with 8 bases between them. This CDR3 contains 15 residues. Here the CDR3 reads CASSVGRGTNEKLFF. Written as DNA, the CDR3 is TGTGCCAGCAGCGTAGGAAGAGGGACTAATGAAAAACTGTTTTTT.

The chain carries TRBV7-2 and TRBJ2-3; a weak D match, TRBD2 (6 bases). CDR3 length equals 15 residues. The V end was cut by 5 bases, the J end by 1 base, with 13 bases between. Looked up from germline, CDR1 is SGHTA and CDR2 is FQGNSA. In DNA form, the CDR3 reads TGTGCCAGCAGCAACTACCAGCGGGGCACAGATACGCAGTATTTT. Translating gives CASSNYQRGTDTQYF.

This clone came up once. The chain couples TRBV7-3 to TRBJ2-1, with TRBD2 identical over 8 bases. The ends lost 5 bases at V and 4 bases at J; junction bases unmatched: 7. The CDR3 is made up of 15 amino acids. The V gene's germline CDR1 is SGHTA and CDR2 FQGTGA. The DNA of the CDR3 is TGTGCCAGCAGCATCTTCACTAGCGGTTACAATGAGCAGTTCTTC. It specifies CASSIFTSGYNEQFF. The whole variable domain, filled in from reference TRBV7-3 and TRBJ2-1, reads GAGVSQTPSNKVTEKGKYVELRCDPISGHTALYWYRQSLGQGPEFLIYFQGTGAADDSGLPNDRFFAVRPEGSVSTLKIQRTERGDSAVYLCASSIFTSGYNEQFFGPGTRLTVL.

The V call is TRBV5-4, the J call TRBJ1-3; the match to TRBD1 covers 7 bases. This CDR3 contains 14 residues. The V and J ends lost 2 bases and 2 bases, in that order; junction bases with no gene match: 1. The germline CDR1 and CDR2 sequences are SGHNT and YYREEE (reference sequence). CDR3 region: CASSFDRAGNTIYF. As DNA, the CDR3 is TGTGCCAGCAGCTTTGACAGGGCTGGAAACACCATATATTTT.

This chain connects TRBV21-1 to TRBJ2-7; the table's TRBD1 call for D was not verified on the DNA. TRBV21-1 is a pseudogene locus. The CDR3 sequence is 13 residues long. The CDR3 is CASSPGQTYEQYF. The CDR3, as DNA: TGTGCCAGCAGCCCCGGACAGACCTACGAGCAGTACTTC.

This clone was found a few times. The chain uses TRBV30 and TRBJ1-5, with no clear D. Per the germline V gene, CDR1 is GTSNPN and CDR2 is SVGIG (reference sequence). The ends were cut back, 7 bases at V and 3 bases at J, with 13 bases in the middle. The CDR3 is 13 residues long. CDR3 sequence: CALQTQHNQPQHF. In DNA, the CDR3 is TGTGCCTTACAGACGCAGCACAATCAGCCCCAGCATTTT.

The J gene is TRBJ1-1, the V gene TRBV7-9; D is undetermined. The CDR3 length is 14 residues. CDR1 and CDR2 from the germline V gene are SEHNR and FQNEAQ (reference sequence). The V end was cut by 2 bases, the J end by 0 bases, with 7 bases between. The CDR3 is CASSLRGVNTEAFF. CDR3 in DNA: TGTGCCAGCAGCTTACGCGGGGTGAACACTGAAGCTTTCTTT.

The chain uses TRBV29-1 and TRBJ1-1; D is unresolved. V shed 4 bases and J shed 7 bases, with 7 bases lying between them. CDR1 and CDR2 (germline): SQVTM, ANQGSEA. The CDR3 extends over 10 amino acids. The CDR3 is CSVVKLEAFF. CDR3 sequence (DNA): TGCAGCGTTGTGAAACTTGAAGCTTTCTTT.

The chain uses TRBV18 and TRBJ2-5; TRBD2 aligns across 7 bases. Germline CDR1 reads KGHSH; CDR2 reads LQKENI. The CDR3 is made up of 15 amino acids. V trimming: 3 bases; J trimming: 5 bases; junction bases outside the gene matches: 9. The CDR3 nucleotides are TGTGCCAGCTCACCCACGGGCGGGAGTCTTGAGACCCAGTACTTC. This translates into CASSPTGGSLETQYF.

The CDR3 DNA follows: TGCGCCAGCAGCTTGTGGGCGAACAGGGGCACCTCTGGGGCCAACGTCCTGACTTTC. It encodes CASSLWANRGTSGANVLTF. The chain uses TRBV5-1 and TRBJ2-6; TRBD1 agrees at 7 bases. With V trimmed by 1 base and J by 0 bases, 10 bases remained unmatched. The germline CDR1 and CDR2 sequences are SGHRS and YFSETQ. The CDR3 runs 19 residues.

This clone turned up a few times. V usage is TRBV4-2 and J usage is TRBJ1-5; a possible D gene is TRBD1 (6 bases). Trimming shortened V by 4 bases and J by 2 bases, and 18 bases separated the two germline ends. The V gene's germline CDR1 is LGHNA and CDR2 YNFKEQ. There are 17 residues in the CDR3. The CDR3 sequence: CASSPEGGAWGNQPQHF. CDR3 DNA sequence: TGTGCCAGCAGCCCAGAGGGGGGGGCATGGGGCAATCAGCCCCAGCATTTT.

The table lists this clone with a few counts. CDR3 sequence reads: CATSQAGSNEQFF. The CDR3 region has the DNA TGTGCCACCTCCCAGGCGGGCTCCAATGAGCAGTTCTTC. This rearrangement joins TRBV6-5 to TRBJ2-1, with D possibly matching TRBD2 (5 bases). The CDR3 runs to 13 residues. Germline lookup yields CDR1 MNHEY and CDR2 SVGAGI. Trimming shortened V by 10 bases and J by 6 bases, and 16 bases separated the two germline ends.

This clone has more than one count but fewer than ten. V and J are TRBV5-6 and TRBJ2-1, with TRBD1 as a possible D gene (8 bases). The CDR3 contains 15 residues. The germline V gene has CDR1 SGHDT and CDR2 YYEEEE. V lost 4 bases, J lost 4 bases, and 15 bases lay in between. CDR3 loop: CASSEQGGRYNEQFF. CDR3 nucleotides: TGTGCCAGCAGCGAACAGGGGGGGAGATACAATGAGCAGTTCTTC. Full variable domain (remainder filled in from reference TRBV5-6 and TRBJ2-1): DAGVTQSPTHLIKTRGQQVTLRCSPKSGHDTVSWYQQALGQGPQFIFQYYEEEERQRGNFPDRFSGHQFPNYSSELNVNALLLGDSALYLCASSEQGGRYNEQFFGPGTRLTVL.

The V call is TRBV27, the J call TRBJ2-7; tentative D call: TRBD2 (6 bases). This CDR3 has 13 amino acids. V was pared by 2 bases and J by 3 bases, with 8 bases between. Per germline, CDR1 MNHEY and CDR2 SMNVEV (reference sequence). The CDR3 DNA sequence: TGTGCCAGCAGTTTAAAGGAGGGCTACGAGCAGTACTTC. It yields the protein CASSLKEGYEQYF.

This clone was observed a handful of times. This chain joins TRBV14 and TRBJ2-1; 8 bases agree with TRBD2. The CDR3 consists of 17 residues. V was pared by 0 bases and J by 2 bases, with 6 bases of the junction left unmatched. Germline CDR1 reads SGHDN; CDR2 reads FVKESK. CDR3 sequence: CASSQELAGGAYNEQFF. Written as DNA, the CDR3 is TGTGCCAGCAGCCAAGAACTGGCGGGAGGAGCCTACAATGAGCAGTTCTTC.

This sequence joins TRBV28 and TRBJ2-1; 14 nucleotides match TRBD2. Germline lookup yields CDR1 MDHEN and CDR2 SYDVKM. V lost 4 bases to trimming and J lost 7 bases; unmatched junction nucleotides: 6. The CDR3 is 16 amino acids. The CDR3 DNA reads TGTGCCAGCAGTTCCGGGACTAGCGGGAGTTGGAATGAGCAGTTCTTC. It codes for CASSSGTSGSWNEQFF.

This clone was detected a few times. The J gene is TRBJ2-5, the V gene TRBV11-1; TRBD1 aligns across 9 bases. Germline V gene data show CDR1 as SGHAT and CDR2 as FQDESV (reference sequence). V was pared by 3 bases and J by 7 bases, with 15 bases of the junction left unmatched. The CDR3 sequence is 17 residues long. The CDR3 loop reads CASSLTPGQGGWGTQYF. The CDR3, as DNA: TGTGCCAGCAGCTTGACCCCGGGACAGGGAGGATGGGGGACCCAGTACTTC.

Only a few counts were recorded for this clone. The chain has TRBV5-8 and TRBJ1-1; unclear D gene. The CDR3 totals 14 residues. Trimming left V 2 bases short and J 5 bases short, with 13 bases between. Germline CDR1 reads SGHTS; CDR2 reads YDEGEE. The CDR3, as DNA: TGTGCCAGCAGCTTTGAGACCAGCAGGACTGAAGCTTTCTTT. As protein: CASSFETSRTEAFF.

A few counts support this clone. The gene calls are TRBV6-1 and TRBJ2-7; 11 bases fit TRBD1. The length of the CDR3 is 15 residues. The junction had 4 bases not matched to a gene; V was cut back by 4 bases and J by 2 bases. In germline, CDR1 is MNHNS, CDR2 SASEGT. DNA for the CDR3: TGTGCCAGCAGTGCACCGGGACAGGGGGCCTACGAGCAGTACTTC. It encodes CASSAPGQGAYEQYF.

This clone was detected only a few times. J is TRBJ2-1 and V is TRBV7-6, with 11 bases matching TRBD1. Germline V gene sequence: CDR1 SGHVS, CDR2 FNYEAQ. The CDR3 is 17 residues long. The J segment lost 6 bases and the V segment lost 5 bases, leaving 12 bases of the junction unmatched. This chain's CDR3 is CASSRRTGGAEVNEQFF. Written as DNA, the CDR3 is TGTGCCAGCAGCCGCCGGACAGGGGGCGCCGAGGTCAATGAGCAGTTCTTC.